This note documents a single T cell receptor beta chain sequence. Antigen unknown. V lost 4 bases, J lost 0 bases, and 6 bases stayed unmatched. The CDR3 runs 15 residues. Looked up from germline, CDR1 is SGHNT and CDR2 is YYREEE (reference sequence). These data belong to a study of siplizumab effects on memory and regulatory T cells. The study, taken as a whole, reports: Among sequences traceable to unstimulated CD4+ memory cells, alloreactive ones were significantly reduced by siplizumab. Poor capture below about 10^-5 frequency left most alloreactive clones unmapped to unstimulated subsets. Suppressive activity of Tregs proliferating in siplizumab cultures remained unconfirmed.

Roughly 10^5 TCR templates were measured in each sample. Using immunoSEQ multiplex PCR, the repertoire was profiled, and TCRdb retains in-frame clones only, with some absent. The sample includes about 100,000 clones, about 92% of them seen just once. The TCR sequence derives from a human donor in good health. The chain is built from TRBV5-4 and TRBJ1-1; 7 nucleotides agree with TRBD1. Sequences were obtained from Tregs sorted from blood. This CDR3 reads CASSKYGTVNTEAFF. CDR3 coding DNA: TGTGCCAGCAGCAAATACGGGACAGTGAACACTGAAGCTTTCTTT.